This TCR beta chain was captured in a study of cytomegalovirus exposure and HLA in healthy donors. Points on this clone: Antigen: not known.

Germline V gene data show CDR1 as WSHSY and CDR2 as SAAADI. The V gene lost 6 bases and the J gene lost 4 bases, with 12 bases spanning the gap. The CDR3 spans 13 residues. Study-wide results and caveats: The likely explanation for a cluster of highly shared sequence variants was sequencing artifact. TCR beta sequences numbering 15,000 to 20,000 were associated with HLA alleles at 0.05 false discovery rate in a later analysis.

Samples came from healthy bone marrow donors. In the PCR, 60 Vbeta and 13 Jbeta primers were used. The method was immunoSEQ multiplex PCR; TCRdb's version includes in-frame clones alone and lacks a portion of them. The table lists more than 140,000 clones, about 64% of them singletons. This TCR was recovered from a woman aged 25 to 39 in good health and CMV-seropositive. The V and J genes are TRBV10-2 and TRBJ1-2; D is perhaps TRBD1 (6 bases). The sequencing input was PBMCs. The CDR3 DNA is TGCGCCAGCAGGAGGGGGTTCGGCTATGGCTACACCTTC. Its translation: CASRRGFGYGYTF.